The clone carrying this TCR beta chain occurred a few times. Its antigen is not identified. The study recruited hyperthyroidism patients aged 18 to 65 who were newly diagnosed, under 2 months' duration. The diagnosis was founded upon clinical symptoms, serum thyroxine, TRAb, thyroid ultrasound and orbital computed tomography. These data belong to a study of Graves' ophthalmopathy and Graves' hyperthyroidism. Study-wide results and limits: Between ophthalmopathy and stable hyperthyroidism, a 13-signature model drew a separation with just over 85% sensitivity and around 80% specificity. Blood contained most expanded thyroid clonotypes exceeding 0.001 frequency.

Transcripts of RNA were the source for amplifying TCR beta CDR3 regions. RT-PCR in the first round used HTBI primers; a second-round multiplex PCR followed. TCRdb used MiXCR to reprocess the multiplex PCR reads, holding one entry per CDR3 protein. Of around 1.1 million distinct CDR3 sequences detected, approximately 35% appear once; the ten largest clones hold around 10%. The CDR3 has 14 amino acids. V lost 7 bases and J lost 0; bases outside the gene matches: 5. Germline V gene sequence: CDR1 MDHEN, CDR2 SYDVKM. The chain links TRBV28 to TRBJ1-1; 7 bases align to TRBD1. The source is an adult man with Graves' hyperthyroidism. Sequencing was performed on peripheral blood or thyroid tissue (not recorded which). CDR3 in amino acids: CASKIQGLNTEAFF. DNA of the CDR3: TGTGCCAGCAAAATACAGGGGCTGAACACTGAAGCTTTCTTT.